The 3 T cell receptor beta chains below come from one sample, sequenced in a study of human T cells and chemical hapten exposure. As for time point: pre-sensitization, week 0. Treatment of the sample: therapeutic diphenylcyclopropenone sensitization with weekly scalp DPC. TCRdb reprocessed the RACE reads with MiXCR, giving one entry per CDR3 protein. Found here are about 42,000 distinct CDR3 sequences, around 11% of them singletons; the top ten hold 5.5% to 6.5%. The sequencing used whole blood, collected in connection with sensitization to the hapten diphenylcyclopropenone (DPC). The source is a woman aged 25-40 years with alopecia areata. Some clones in this sample may be carry-over from other donors' samples.

The chain joins TRBV11-2 to TRBJ2-1; D remains unclear. CDR3 length equals 16 residues. Germline V gene data show CDR1 as SGHAT and CDR2 as FQNNGV. Trimming removed 1 base at V and 10 bases at J, with 20 bases between. The CDR3 DNA reads as TGTGCCAGCAGCTTAGCCCTAATTGAAGGTCTCTACGAGCAGTTCTTC. Its translation is CASSLALIEGLYEQFF.

V and J are TRBV5-5 and TRBJ1-6; a weak D match, TRBD1 (6 bases). Germline CDR1 is SGHKS and CDR2 is YYEKEE (reference sequence). V was pared by 0 bases and J by 10 bases, with 14 bases between. The CDR3 runs 15 residues. This CDR3 reads CASSLELGARSPLHF. CDR3 in DNA: TGTGCCAGCAGCTTGGAACTGGGGGCAAGGTCACCCCTCCACTTT.

The gene calls are TRBV7-8 and TRBJ1-2; D is unclear. Germline CDR1 reads SGHVS; CDR2 reads FQNEAQ. V was clipped by 5 bases and J by 1 base, with 14 bases between them. The CDR3 totals 15 residues. CDR3 sequence (DNA): TGTGCCAGCAGCCCGTCGACGCGCATTAACTATGGCTACACCTTC. This codes for CASSPSTRINYGYTF.